One sample yielded the 19 T cell receptor beta chains listed below, sequenced in a study of blood T cell repertoires in COVID-19. Profiling relied on immunoSEQ multiplex PCR, and the TCRdb table lists in-frame clones only, not all of them. The sample includes some 170,000 clones, more than 65% of them seen just once. Sequenced input: PBMCs or T cells enriched from blood (not recorded which). The receptors originated from a man over 45 who had recovered from COVID-19.

This clone was counted between two and nine times. The chain carries TRBV11-2 and TRBJ1-1; possible D gene TRBD1, 5 bases. V dropped 4 bases and J dropped 7 bases, with 10 bases sitting between them. Germline CDR1 SGHAT, CDR2 FQNNGV. The CDR3 runs to 12 residues. As DNA, the CDR3 is TGTGCCAGCAGCTCTCTTCAGGGTGAAGCTTTCTTT. This encodes CASSSLQGEAFF. The whole variable domain, filled in from reference TRBV11-2 and TRBJ1-1, reads EAGVAQSPRYKIIEKRQSVAFWCNPISGHATLYWYQQILGQGPKLLIQFQNNGVVDDSQLPKDRFSAERLKGVDSTLKIQPAKLEDSAVYLCASSSLQGEAFFGQGTRLTVV.

This clone was picked up many times. For the CDR3, the DNA is TGTGCCAGTAGTACGGGACAAAGAAATGGTTATGGCTACACCTTC. Translation: CASSTGQRNGYGYTF. The chain recombines TRBV19 with TRBJ1-2; maybe TRBD1 (6 bases). The CDR3 loop spans 15 amino acids. V lost 4 bases and J 5 bases, leaving 17 bases between the germline ends. Germline V gene data show CDR1 as LNHDA and CDR2 as SQIVND (reference sequence).

V and J are TRBV5-4 and TRBJ2-3; 10 bases map to TRBD1. This CDR3 has 17 amino acids. Germline assignment: CDR1 SGHNT and CDR2 YYREEE (reference sequence). Germline trimming cut 4 bases from V and 4 bases from J; bases unmatched to any gene: 12. The CDR3 is CASSPGTGQGSADTQYF. In DNA form, the CDR3 reads TGTGCCAGCAGCCCAGGGACGGGACAGGGGAGCGCAGATACGCAGTATTTT.

A single count supports this clone. V is TRBV6-4 and J is TRBJ1-6, with a tentative D call TRBD1 (5 bases). Trimming shortened V by 8 bases and J by 7 bases, and 18 bases separated the two germline ends. The CDR3 covers 15 residues. Germline assignment: CDR1 MRHNA and CDR2 SNTAGT. CDR3 in amino acids: CASRSETVGNSPLHF. Written as DNA, the CDR3 is TGTGCCAGCCGATCGGAGACAGTCGGGAATTCACCCCTCCACTTT.

The genes are TRBV5-1 and TRBJ1-1; no reliable D call. Trimming removed 4 bases from V and 0 bases from J, with 7 bases in between. CDR3 length: 13 residues. Germline CDR1 reads SGHRS; CDR2 reads YFSETQ. The CDR3 loop is CASSGNLNTEAFF. The CDR3 DNA is TGCGCCAGCAGCGGTAACTTGAACACTGAAGCTTTCTTT.

The gene calls are TRBV28 and TRBJ2-7, with D uncertain. V lost 3 bases, J lost 3 bases, and 15 bases lay in between. Germline values: CDR1 MDHEN, CDR2 SYDVKM. This CDR3 has 15 residues. CDR3 residues: CASSFRYRKFYEQYF. CDR3 DNA: TGTGCCAGCAGTTTTAGATACAGAAAATTCTACGAGCAGTACTTC. The variable domain in full, with the rest retrieved from reference TRBV28 and TRBJ2-7, is DVKVTQSSRYLVKRTGEKVFLECVQDMDHENMFWYRQDPGLGLRLIYFSYDVKMKEKGDIPEGYSVSREKKERFSLILESASTNQTSMYLCASSFRYRKFYEQYFGPGTRLTVT.

The table lists this clone with a count of one. The chain joins TRBV19 to TRBJ2-3; 7 nucleotides agree with TRBD2. The J segment lost 3 bases and the V segment lost 3 bases, leaving 6 bases of the junction unmatched. The CDR3 runs 15 residues. The germline V gene encodes CDR1 LNHDA and CDR2 SQIVND (reference sequence). CDR3 protein: CASSIGSRGTDTQYF. In nucleotides, the CDR3 is TGTGCCAGTAGTATCGGCTCGCGGGGGACAGATACGCAGTATTTT.

V is TRBV3-1 (or the pseudogene TRBV3-2) and J is TRBJ2-1, with 8 bases aligning to TRBD2. The J segment lost 7 bases and the V segment lost 6 bases, leaving 11 bases of the junction unmatched. This CDR3 contains 15 residues. CDR1 is LGHDT and CDR2 is YNNKEL in the germline V gene (reference sequence). CDR3 sequence reads: CASSQGGGRVNEQFF. DNA for the CDR3: TGTGCCAGCAGTCAGGGCGGGGGGCGTGTGAATGAGCAGTTCTTC.

Here the CDR3 reads CASSYQGRYEQYF. The CDR3 nucleotides are TGTGCCAGCAGTTATCAGGGGCGCTACGAGCAGTACTTC. The chain combines TRBV6-9 with TRBJ2-7; weak D call: TRBD1 (6 bases). This CDR3 is 13 amino acids long. CDR1 is MNHGY and CDR2 is SVAAGI in the germline V gene. V shed 2 bases and J shed 3 bases, with 8 bases lying between them.

The rearrangement uses TRBV30 and TRBJ2-5, with a tentative D call TRBD1 (6 bases). The germline gives CDR1 GTSNPN, CDR2 SVGIG (reference sequence). Trimming removed 4 bases at V and 5 bases at J, with 17 bases between. The length of the CDR3 is 14 residues. The CDR3 protein is CAWTWRQGLETQYF. CDR3 nucleotides: TGTGCCTGGACTTGGCGTCAGGGGCTGGAGACCCAGTACTTC.

The chain combines TRBV10-3 with TRBJ2-5, with 7 positions matching TRBD1. Trimming at V came to 4 bases and at J to 3 bases, leaving 8 bases not matched to a gene. The V gene's germline CDR1 is ENHRY and CDR2 SYGVKD. CDR3 length: 15 residues. The CDR3 loop is CAISARDSFKETQYF. DNA for the CDR3: TGTGCCATCAGTGCCCGGGACAGCTTTAAAGAGACCCAGTACTTC.

The V call is TRBV21-1, the J call TRBJ1-2. TRBV21-1 is labeled a pseudogene. This CDR3 region has 14 residues. The CDR3: CASKYDSRFHGYTF. DNA for the CDR3: TGTGCCAGCAAATACGACTCAAGATTCCATGGCTACACCTTC.

The rearrangement links TRBV7-2 to TRBJ2-2; D gene unclear. This CDR3 has 16 amino acids. Per germline, CDR1 SGHTA and CDR2 FQGNSA. V was trimmed by 2 bases and J by 0 bases, leaving 10 bases between them. CDR3 loop: CASSLSSGANTGELFF. The CDR3 DNA reads TGTGCCAGCAGCTTATCGTCCGGTGCGAACACCGGGGAGCTGTTTTTT.

This clone was counted a single time. The J gene is TRBJ1-2, the V gene TRBV19, with D unclear. The CDR3 loop spans 14 amino acids. Germline CDR1 LNHDA, CDR2 SQIVND (reference sequence). Trimming pared 5 bases from V and 3 bases from J, leaving 13 bases between. In DNA form, the CDR3 reads TGTGCCAGTAGTTATGGAGTCGCAGACTATGGCTACACCTTC. It specifies CASSYGVADYGYTF.

The chain couples TRBV28 to TRBJ1-2, with 9 bases identical to TRBD1. The CDR3 covers 13 residues. Germline CDR1 and CDR2: MDHEN and SYDVKM. The ends lost 4 bases at V and 6 bases at J; junction bases unmatched: 3. The CDR3 protein is CASSYRGRDGYTF. Written as DNA, the CDR3 is TGTGCCAGCAGTTACAGGGGGCGGGATGGCTACACCTTC.

This clone was picked up a small number of times. The chain carries TRBV5-1 and TRBJ1-4; no reliable D call. The V end lost 4 bases, the J end lost 0 bases, and 4 bases lay between the germline ends. Germline values: CDR1 SGHRS, CDR2 YFSETQ. This CDR3 is built from 13 residues. The CDR3 coding sequence is TGCGCCAGCAGCCGGGCAACTAATGAAAAACTGTTTTTT. Amino acid sequence: CASSRATNEKLFF.

The rearrangement joins TRBV5-8 to TRBJ2-7; 8 positions match TRBD1. The trim removed 10 bases at V and 10 bases at J, leaving 13 bases unmatched. This CDR3 is built from 12 residues. Per the germline V gene, CDR1 is SGHTS and CDR2 is YDEGEE. CDR3 nucleotide sequence: TGTGCCCCGGCGGACAGGGCCGACCCTCAGTACTTC. Amino acid sequence: CAPADRADPQYF.

This chain connects TRBV19 to TRBJ2-3; a possible D gene is TRBD1 (5 bases). The CDR3 runs 14 residues. Germline CDR1 and CDR2: LNHDA and SQIVND (reference sequence). The germline V and J ends were trimmed by 6 bases and 2 bases, with 12 bases remaining between them. CDR3 protein: CASSPVGPTDTQYF. In DNA form, the CDR3 reads TGTGCCAGTAGCCCGGTGGGGCCCACAGATACGCAGTATTTT.

The sample holds one count of this clone. The chain uses TRBV27 and TRBJ1-1; D is perhaps TRBD1 (6 bases). CDR1 is MNHEY, CDR2 SMNVEV, per germline (reference sequence). V was cut by 6 bases and J by 4 bases, with 12 bases left in between. This CDR3 contains 13 residues. The CDR3 nucleotides are TGTGCCAGCAGGTGGGGGCACAGCACTGAAGCTTTCTTT. This translates into CASRWGHSTEAFF.